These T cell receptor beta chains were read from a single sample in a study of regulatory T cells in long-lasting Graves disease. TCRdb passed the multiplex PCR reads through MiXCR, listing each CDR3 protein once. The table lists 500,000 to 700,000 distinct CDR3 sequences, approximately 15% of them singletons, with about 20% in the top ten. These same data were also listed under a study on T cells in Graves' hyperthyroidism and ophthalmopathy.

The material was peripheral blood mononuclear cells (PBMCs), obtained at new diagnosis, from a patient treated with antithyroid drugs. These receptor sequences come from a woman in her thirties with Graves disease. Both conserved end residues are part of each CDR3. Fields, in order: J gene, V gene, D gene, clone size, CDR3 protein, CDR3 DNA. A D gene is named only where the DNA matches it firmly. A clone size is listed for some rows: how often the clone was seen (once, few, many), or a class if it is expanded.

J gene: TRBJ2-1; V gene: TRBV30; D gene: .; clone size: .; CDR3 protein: CAWLGRSYNEQFF; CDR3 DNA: TGTGCCTGGTTGGGGCGCAGTTACAATGAGCAGTTCTTC
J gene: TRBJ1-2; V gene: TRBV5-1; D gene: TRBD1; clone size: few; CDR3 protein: CASSFEGQATYGGYTF; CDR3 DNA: TGCGCCAGCAGCTTCGAGGGACAGGCCACTTATGGTGGCTACACCTTC
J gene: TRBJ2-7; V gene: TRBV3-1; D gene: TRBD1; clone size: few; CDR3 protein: CASSRSGGGEQYF; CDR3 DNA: TGTGCCAGCAGCCGGTCAGGGGGCGGCGAGCAGTACTTC
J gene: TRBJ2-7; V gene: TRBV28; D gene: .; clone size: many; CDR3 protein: CASLAPGPSYEQYF; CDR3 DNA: TGTGCCAGCCTTGCCCCAGGGCCCTCCTACGAGCAGTACTTC
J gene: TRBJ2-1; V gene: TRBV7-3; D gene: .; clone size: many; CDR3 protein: CASSGGSSPYEQFF; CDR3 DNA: TGTGCCAGCAGCGGGGGGAGTTCCCCATATGAGCAGTTCTTC
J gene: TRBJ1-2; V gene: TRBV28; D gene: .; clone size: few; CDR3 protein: CASRAAGVGYTF; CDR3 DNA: TGTGCCAGCAGGGCTGCAGGGGTGGGCTACACCTTC
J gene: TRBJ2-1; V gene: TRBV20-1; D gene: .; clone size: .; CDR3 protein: CSADDREDEQFF; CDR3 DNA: TGCAGTGCTGACGACAGGGAGGATGAGCAGTTCTTC
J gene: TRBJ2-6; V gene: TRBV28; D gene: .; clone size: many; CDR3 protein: CATKGGANVLTF; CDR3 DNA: TGTGCCACCAAAGGTGGGGCCAACGTCCTGACTTTC
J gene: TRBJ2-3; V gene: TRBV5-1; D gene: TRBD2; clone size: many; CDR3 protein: CASSLRENTQYF; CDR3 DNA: TGTGCCAGCAGCTTGCGGGAGAATACGCAGTATTTT
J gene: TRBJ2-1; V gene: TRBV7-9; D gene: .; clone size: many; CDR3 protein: CASSLPTHRHNEQFF; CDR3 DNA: TGTGCCAGCAGCCTGCCCACCCACCGCCACAATGAGCAGTTCTTC
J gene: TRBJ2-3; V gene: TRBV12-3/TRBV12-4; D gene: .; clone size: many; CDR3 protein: CASSFRGGLDTQYF; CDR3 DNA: TGTGCCAGCAGTTTCAGGGGTGGTTTAGATACGCAGTATTTT
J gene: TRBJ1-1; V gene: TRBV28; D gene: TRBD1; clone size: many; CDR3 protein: CASSPLGTGSLTEAFF; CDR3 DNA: TGTGCCAGCAGTCCCCTCGGGACAGGGTCGTTGACTGAAGCTTTCTTT
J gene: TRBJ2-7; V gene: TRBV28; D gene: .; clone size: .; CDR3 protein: CASSRPGNGEQYF; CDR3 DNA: TGTGCCAGCAGCCGCCCAGGGAACGGCGAGCAGTACTTC
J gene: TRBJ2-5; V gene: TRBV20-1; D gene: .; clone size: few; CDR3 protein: CSARPPWAGLYQETQYF; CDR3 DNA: TGCAGTGCTAGACCCCCTTGGGCAGGGCTCTACCAAGAGACCCAGTACTTC
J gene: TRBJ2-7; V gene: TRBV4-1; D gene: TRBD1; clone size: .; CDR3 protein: CASRETGLRDEQYF; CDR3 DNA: TGCGCCAGCAGGGAGACAGGGTTGAGAGACGAGCAGTACTTC
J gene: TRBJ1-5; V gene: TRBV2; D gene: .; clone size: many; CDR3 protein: CASSDGAGSNQPQHF; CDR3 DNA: TGTGCCAGCAGTGATGGGGCAGGGAGTAATCAGCCCCAGCATTTT
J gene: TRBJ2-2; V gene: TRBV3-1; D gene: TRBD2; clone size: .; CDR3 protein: CASSPRGGSNTGELFF; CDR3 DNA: TGTGCCAGCAGCCCCCGGGGGGGATCGAACACCGGGGAGCTGTTTTTT
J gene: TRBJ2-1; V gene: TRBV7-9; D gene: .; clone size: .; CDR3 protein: CASSLEVGGTYNDNEQFF; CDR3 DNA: TGTGCCAGCAGCTTAGAAGTGGGAGGTACCTATAATGATAATGAGCAGTTCTTC
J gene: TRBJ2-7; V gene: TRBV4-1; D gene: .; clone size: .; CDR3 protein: CASSQGGGDGYEQYF; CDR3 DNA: TGCGCCAGCAGCCAAGGAGGGGGAGATGGGTACGAGCAGTACTTC
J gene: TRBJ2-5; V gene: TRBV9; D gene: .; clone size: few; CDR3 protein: CASSARQIQETQYF; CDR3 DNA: TGTGCCAGCAGCGCCAGACAGATCCAAGAGACCCAGTACTTC
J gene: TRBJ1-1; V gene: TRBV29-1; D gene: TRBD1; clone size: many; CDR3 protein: CSWIGQGAEAFF; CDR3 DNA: TGCAGCTGGATAGGACAGGGGGCTGAAGCTTTCTTT
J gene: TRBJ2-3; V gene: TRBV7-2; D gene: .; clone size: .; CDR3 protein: CASSQPGADTQYF; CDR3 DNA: TGTGCCAGCAGCCAACCAGGTGCAGATACGCAGTATTTT
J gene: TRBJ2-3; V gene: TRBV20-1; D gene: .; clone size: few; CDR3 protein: CSARDQGGWGGADTQYF; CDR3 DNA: TGCAGTGCTAGAGATCAGGGGGGCTGGGGAGGCGCAGATACGCAGTATTTT
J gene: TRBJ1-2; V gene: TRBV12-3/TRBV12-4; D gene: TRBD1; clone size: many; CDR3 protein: CATIGGDNYGYTF; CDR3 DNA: TGTGCCACCATAGGGGGCGATAACTACGGCTACACCTTC
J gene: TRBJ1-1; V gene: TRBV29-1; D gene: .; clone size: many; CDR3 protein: CSSRWGTTEAFF; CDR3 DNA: TGCAGCAGTCGCTGGGGAACCACTGAAGCTTTCTTT
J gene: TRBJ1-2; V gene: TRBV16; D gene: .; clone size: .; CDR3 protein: CASSQSVHGYTF; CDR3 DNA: TGTGCCAGCAGCCAATCTGTCCATGGCTACACCTTC
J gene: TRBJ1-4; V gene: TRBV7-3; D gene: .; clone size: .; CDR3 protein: CASSLGPVSGEKLFF; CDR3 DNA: TGTGCCAGCAGCCTGGGACCCGTCTCGGGTGAAAAACTGTTTTTT
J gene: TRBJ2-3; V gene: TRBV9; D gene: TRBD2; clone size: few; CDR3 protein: CASSSVAGGPKTDTQYF; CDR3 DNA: TGTGCCAGCAGTTCGGTAGCGGGAGGGCCCAAGACAGATACGCAGTATTTT
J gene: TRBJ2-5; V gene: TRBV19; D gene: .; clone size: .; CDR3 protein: CASSIFAGKETQYF; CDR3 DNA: TGTGCCAGTAGTATTTTTGCGGGAAAAGAGACCCAGTACTTC
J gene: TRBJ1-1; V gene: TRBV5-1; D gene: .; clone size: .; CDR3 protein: CASSLEMPGSTEAFF; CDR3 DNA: TGCGCCAGCAGCTTGGAAATGCCAGGGAGCACTGAAGCTTTCTTT
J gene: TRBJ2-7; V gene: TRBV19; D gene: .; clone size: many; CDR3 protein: CASNTRDGSSYEQYF; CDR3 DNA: TGTGCCAGTAACACCCGGGACGGGAGCTCCTACGAGCAGTACTTC
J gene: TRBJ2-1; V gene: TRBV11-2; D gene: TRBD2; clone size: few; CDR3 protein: CASSQIPGLAGLNEQFF; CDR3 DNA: TGTGCCAGCAGCCAAATACCGGGACTAGCGGGCCTTAATGAGCAGTTCTTC
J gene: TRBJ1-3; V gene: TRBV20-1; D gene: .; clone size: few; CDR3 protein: CSAYRPDSGNTIYF; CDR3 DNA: TGCAGTGCTTACAGGCCAGACTCTGGAAACACCATATATTTT
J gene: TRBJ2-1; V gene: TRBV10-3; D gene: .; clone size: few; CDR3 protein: CAISEVGRGDEQFF; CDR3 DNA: TGTGCCATCAGTGAAGTTGGTAGGGGGGATGAGCAGTTCTTC
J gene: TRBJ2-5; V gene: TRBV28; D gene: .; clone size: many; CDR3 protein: CASSLGGWETQYF; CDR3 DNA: TGTGCCAGCAGTTTAGGTGGATGGGAGACCCAGTACTTC
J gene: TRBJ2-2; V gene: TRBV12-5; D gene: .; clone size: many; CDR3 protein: CASGLRADSALTNTGELFF; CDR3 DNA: TGTGCTAGTGGTTTGAGGGCTGACTCAGCACTGACGAACACCGGGGAGCTGTTTTTT
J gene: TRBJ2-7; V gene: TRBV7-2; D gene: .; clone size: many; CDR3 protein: CASSQPGPYEQYF; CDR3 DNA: TGTGCCAGCAGCCAGCCGGGCCCCTACGAGCAGTACTTC
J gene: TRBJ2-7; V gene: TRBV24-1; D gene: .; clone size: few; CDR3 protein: CATSDGSYEQYF; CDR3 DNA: TGTGCCACCAGTGACGGGAGCTACGAGCAGTACTTC
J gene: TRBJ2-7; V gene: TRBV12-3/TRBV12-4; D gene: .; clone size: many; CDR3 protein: CASSFSRLGIFYEQYF; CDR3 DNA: TGTGCCAGCAGTTTCAGTAGGTTGGGGATTTTTTACGAGCAGTACTTC
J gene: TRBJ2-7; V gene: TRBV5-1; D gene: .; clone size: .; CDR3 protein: CASSYGLMNTYEQYF; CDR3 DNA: TGCGCCAGCAGCTACGGACTCATGAATACCTACGAGCAGTACTTC
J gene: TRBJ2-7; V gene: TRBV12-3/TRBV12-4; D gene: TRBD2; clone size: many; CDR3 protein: CASSTLAGAYEQYF; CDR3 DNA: TGTGCCAGCAGCACACTAGCGGGAGCCTACGAGCAGTACTTC
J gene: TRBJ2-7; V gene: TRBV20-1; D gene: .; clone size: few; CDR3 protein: CSAREDNLPSGEQYF; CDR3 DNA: TGCAGTGCTCGAGAGGACAACCTCCCCTCAGGAGAGCAGTACTTC
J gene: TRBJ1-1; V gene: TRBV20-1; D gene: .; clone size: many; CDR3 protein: CSAQTPGMNTEAFF; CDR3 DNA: TGCAGTGCTCAGACCCCTGGGATGAACACTGAAGCTTTCTTT
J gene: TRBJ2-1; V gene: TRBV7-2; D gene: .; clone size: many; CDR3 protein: CASSKSDAGLDEQFF; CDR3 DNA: TGTGCCAGCAGCAAAAGCGACGCAGGGCTAGATGAGCAGTTCTTC
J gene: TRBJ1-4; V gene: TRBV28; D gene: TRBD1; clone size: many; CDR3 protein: CASSQGGRNEKLFF; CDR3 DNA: TGTGCCAGCAGTCAAGGGGGCAGGAATGAAAAACTGTTTTTT
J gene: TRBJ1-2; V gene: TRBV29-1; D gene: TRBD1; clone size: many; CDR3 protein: CSVVTGGYGYTF; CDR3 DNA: TGCAGCGTTGTGACAGGGGGCTATGGCTACACCTTC
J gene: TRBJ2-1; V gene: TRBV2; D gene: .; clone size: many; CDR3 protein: CASSELGAEQFF; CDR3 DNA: TGTGCCAGCAGTGAATTGGGCGCTGAGCAGTTCTTC
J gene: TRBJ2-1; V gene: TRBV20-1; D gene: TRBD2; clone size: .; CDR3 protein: CSARVPSGRREQFF; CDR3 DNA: TGCAGTGCTAGAGTTCCTAGCGGGAGGCGTGAGCAGTTCTTC
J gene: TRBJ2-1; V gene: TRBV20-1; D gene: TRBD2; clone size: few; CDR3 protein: CSAPGTSINEQFF; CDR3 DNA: TGCAGTGCTCCCGGGACTAGCATCAATGAGCAGTTCTTC
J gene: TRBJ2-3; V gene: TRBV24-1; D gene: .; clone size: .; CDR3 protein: CATSDLADTQYF; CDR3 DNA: TGTGCCACCAGTGATTTAGCGGATACGCAGTATTTT
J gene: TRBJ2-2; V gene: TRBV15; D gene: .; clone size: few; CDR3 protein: CATSRVGDTGELFF; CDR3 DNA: TGTGCCACCAGCAGAGTAGGGGACACCGGGGAGCTGTTTTTT
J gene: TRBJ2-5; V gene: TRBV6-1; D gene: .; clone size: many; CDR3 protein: CASSHLAAQETQYF; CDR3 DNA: TGTGCCAGCAGTCACCTAGCCGCCCAAGAGACCCAGTACTTC
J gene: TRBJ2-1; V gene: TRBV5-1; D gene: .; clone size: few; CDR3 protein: CASTPRRGDETYNEQFF; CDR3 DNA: TGCGCCAGCACCCCCCGCAGGGGGGACGAAACCTACAATGAGCAGTTCTTC
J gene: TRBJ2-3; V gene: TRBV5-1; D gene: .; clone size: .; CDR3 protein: CASSLPHDTQYF; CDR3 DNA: TGCGCCAGCAGCTTACCTCACGATACGCAGTATTTT
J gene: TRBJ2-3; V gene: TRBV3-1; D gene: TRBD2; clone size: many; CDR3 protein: CASSQTSGSTDTQYF; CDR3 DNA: TGTGCCAGCAGCCAGACTAGCGGGAGCACAGATACGCAGTATTTT
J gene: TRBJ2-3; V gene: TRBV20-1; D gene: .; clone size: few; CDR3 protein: CSARDWGGVSDTQYF; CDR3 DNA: TGCAGTGCTAGAGATTGGGGCGGTGTTTCGGATACGCAGTATTTT
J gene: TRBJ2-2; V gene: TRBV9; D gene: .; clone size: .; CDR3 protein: CASSVVGRTNTGELFF; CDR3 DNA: TGTGCCAGCAGCGTAGTCGGCAGAACGAACACCGGGGAGCTGTTTTTT
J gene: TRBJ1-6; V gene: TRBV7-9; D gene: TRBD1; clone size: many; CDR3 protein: CASSRDRIDSPLHF; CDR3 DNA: TGTGCCAGCAGCCGGGACAGAATCGATTCACCCCTCCACTTT